These 7 T cell receptor beta chains were sequenced from one sample in a study of T cells in Graves' hyperthyroidism and ophthalmopathy. RNA transcripts yielded amplified TCR beta CDR3 regions. The TCR CDR3 was amplified in a first-round RT-PCR using the HTBI primer set. Each CDR3 protein is one row after TCRdb ran MiXCR on the multiplex PCR reads. This sample has hundreds of thousands of distinct CDR3 sequences, with over 15% found just once. Sequenced input: blood. The receptors here all came from a woman aged 45-59 years with Graves' hyperthyroidism that later progressed to Graves' ophthalmopathy.

The sample holds a few counts of this clonotype. CDR3: CASTRGDNQPQHF. The CDR3 coding sequence is TGTGCCAGCACCCGTGGTGACAATCAGCCCCAGCATTTT. The chain is built from TRBV7-9 and TRBJ1-5, with unresolved D. The CDR3 has 13 residues. In germline, CDR1 is SEHNR, CDR2 FQNEAQ (reference sequence). Trimming left V 7 bases short and J 3 bases short, with 10 bases between.

This clonotype was seen more than once but under ten times. The genes are TRBV13 and TRBJ2-1; D is possibly TRBD1 or TRBD2 (5 bases each). CDR1 and CDR2 (germline): PRHDT, FYEKMQ (reference sequence). V shed 4 bases and J shed 6 bases, with 13 bases lying between them. This CDR3 is 14 amino acids long. This chain's CDR3 is CASSSEDGANEQFF. DNA of the CDR3: TGTGCCAGCAGCTCCGAGGACGGGGCCAATGAGCAGTTCTTC.

This sequence joins TRBV3-1 and TRBJ1-2, with no clear D. Germline V gene lookup returns CDR1 LGHDT and CDR2 YNNKEL (reference sequence). Trimming stripped 2 bases from V and 2 bases from J, with 6 bases between. This CDR3 spans 13 amino acids. In DNA, the CDR3 is TGTGCCAGCAGCCAAATCAGGAACTATGGCTACACCTTC. As protein: CASSQIRNYGYTF.

This clonotype was recorded a few times. The chain recombines TRBV6-1 with TRBJ2-2, with 9 bases fitting TRBD1. Germline CDR1 reads MNHNS; CDR2 reads SASEGT. This CDR3 is built from 16 residues. The J segment lost 5 bases and the V segment lost 5 bases, leaving 9 bases of the junction unmatched. CDR3 nucleotide sequence: TGTGCCAGCAGTCCTCTGGGACAGGGTCAAACCGGGGAGCTGTTTTTT. Translated: CASSPLGQGQTGELFF.

The sample holds a few counts of this clonotype. The V and J genes are TRBV15 and TRBJ2-1, with 13 bases fitting TRBD2. The CDR3 contains 18 residues. Looked up from germline, CDR1 is LNHNV and CDR2 is YYDKDF (reference sequence). The junction had 13 bases not matched to a gene; V was cut back by 3 bases and J by 8 bases. DNA of the CDR3: TGTGCCACCAGCAGTGGACTAGCGGGAGCCACCTTTCTGGATGAGCAGTTCTTC. This sequence encodes CATSSGLAGATFLDEQFF.

There are many counts of this clonotype. V and J are TRBV12-3 or TRBV12-4 and TRBJ2-1; 16 nucleotides align to TRBD2. The CDR3 runs to 16 residues. Trimming removed 7 bases from V and 6 bases from J; junction bases left unmatched: 6. CDR3: CASTPGLAGGRNEQFF. The DNA for the CDR3 is TGTGCCAGCACCCCGGGACTAGCGGGGGGGCGCAATGAGCAGTTCTTC.

The sample holds many counts of this clonotype. V is TRBV30 and J is TRBJ1-6; TRBD1 matches 9 bases. This CDR3 region has 15 residues. Germline V gene data show CDR1 as GTSNPN and CDR2 as SVGIG (reference sequence). Losses at the gene ends were 4 bases for V and 5 bases for J; bases not matched to a gene: 6. The CDR3 region has the DNA TGTGCCTGGAACACTGGGACAGGGAATAATTCACCCCTCCACTTT. It specifies CAWNTGTGNNSPLHF.